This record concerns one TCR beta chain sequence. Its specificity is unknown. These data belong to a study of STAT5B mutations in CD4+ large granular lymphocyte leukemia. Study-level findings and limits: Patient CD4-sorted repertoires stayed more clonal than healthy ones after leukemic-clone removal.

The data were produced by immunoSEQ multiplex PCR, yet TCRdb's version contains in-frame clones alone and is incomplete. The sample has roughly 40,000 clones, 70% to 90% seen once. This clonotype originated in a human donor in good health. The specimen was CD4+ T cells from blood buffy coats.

CDR3 sequence (DNA): TGTGCCAGCAGTGTTCAGGCGCCCTACGAGCAGTACTTC. Encoded protein: CASSVQAPYEQYF. The gene calls are TRBV7-9 and TRBJ2-7; D ambiguous. Germline values: CDR1 SEHNR, CDR2 FQNEAQ (reference sequence). The V and J ends lost 6 bases and 2 bases respectively, with 11 bases between them. The CDR3 consists of 13 residues.